Each of the 23 T cell receptor beta chains below was sequenced from the same sample in a study of blood T cell repertoires in COVID-19. Repertoires were generated with immunoSEQ multiplex PCR, while TCRdb's copy carries only in-frame clones and drops some. The sample gives fewer than 140,000 clones, about four fifths of which show up once; 14% to 15% is in the top ten. Specimen: peripheral blood. The receptor source for this set is a woman in her sixties with acute or convalescent COVID-19.

The V call is TRBV2, the J call TRBJ1-6; 10 bases match TRBD1. Germline CDR1 SNHLY, CDR2 FYNNEI. V gave up 6 bases and J gave up 1 base; unmatched junction bases: 6. This CDR3 spans 17 amino acids. CDR3 nucleotides: TGTGCCAGCAGGAGTCGGACAGGGGGATCCTATAATTCACCCCTCCACTTT. Translating gives CASRSRTGGSYNSPLHF.

A few counts support this clone. V and J are TRBV9 and TRBJ2-5, with 11 bases identical to TRBD2. Germline CDR1 and CDR2: SGDLS and YYNGEE. V dropped 3 bases and J dropped 1; count of bases not matched to a gene: 11. The CDR3 spans 18 residues. In DNA, the CDR3 is TGTGCCAGCAGCGCCTCAATTTCTAGCGGGAGGCGCCAAGAGACCCAGTACTTC. Amino acid sequence: CASSASISSGRRQETQYF. Combining the CDR3 with reference TRBV9 and TRBJ2-5 gives the whole variable domain DSGVTQTPKHLITATGQRVTLRCSPRSGDLSVYWYQQSLDQGLQFLIQYYNGEERAKGNILERFSAQQFPDLHSELNLSSLELGDSALYFCASSASISSGRRQETQYFGPGTRLLVL.

CDR3 DNA: TGTGCCAGCAGGATAAACACGGGTGAAGCTTTCTTT. It encodes CASRINTGEAFF. This chain joins TRBV27 and TRBJ1-1; no firm D call. The CDR3 extends over 12 amino acids. Germline V lookup: CDR1 MNHEY, CDR2 SMNVEV (reference sequence). Trimming took off 6 bases at V and 7 bases at J, with 12 bases between the two ends.

The chain employs TRBV5-1 and TRBJ2-7; TRBD1 matches 10 bases. V trimming: 0 bases; J trimming: 7 bases; junction bases outside the gene matches: 4. The V gene's germline CDR1 is SGHRS and CDR2 YFSETQ. The CDR3 extends over 14 amino acids. CDR3 DNA sequence: TGCGCCAGCAGCTTGGGACAGGGGGCGGATGAGCAGTACTTC. Translation: CASSLGQGADEQYF. Combining the CDR3 with reference TRBV5-1 and TRBJ2-7 gives the whole variable domain KAGVTQTPRYLIKTRGQQVTLSCSPISGHRSVSWYQQTPGQGLQFLFEYFSETQRNKGNFPGRFSGRQFSNSRSEMNVSTLELGDSALYLCASSLGQGADEQYFGPGTRLTVT.

As to this clone: One end of the junction varies from germline; a read error may be responsible. V gene TRBV7-7 combines with J gene TRBJ2-3; TRBD2 matches at 8 bases. This CDR3 has 15 residues. Germline CDR1 SSHAT, CDR2 FNYEAQ (reference sequence). The CDR3 loop is CASSFSGASTDTQYF. CDR3 sequence (DNA): TGTGCTAGCAGCTTTAGCGGGGCTAGCACAGATACGCAGTATTTT. Full variable domain (missing parts from reference TRBV7-7 and TRBJ2-3): GAGVSQSPRYKVTKRGQDVTLRCDPISSHATLYWYQQALGQGPEFLTYFNYEAQPDKSGLPSDRFSAERPEGSISTLTIQRTEQRDSAMYRCASSFSGASTDTQYFGPGTRLTVL.

The V call is TRBV30, the J call TRBJ2-6; perhaps TRBD2 as D (6 bases). The CDR3 covers 15 residues. Deletions cut 3 bases from V and 0 bases from J, with 9 bases between. Germline V lookup: CDR1 GTSNPN, CDR2 SVGIG (reference sequence). For the CDR3, the DNA is TGTGCCTGGAGCGCCGGGAGCTCTGGGGCCAACGTCCTGACTTTC. It specifies CAWSAGSSGANVLTF.

This chain joins TRBV5-6 and TRBJ2-3; 8 nucleotides agree with TRBD2. The CDR3 is 17 amino acids. CDR1 and CDR2 (germline): SGHDT, YYEEEE. Unmatched junction bases numbered 13, after V lost 5 bases and J lost 2 bases. CDR3 sequence reads: CASSSISGNRITDTQYF. DNA of the CDR3: TGTGCCAGCAGTTCGATTAGCGGGAACCGAATCACAGATACGCAGTATTTT.

The V gene is TRBV5-1, the J gene TRBJ2-1; 7 nucleotides align to TRBD2. Germline V gene data show CDR1 as SGHRS and CDR2 as YFSETQ. J lost 4 bases, V lost 0 bases, and 4 bases had no gene match. CDR3 length equals 15 residues. Here the CDR3 reads CASSLDLGGYNEQFF. The CDR3 DNA reads TGCGCCAGCAGCTTGGACCTCGGGGGGTACAATGAGCAGTTCTTC.

This chain uses TRBV5-1 with TRBJ2-2; 14 bases align to TRBD2. This CDR3 comprises 18 residues. V was pared by 4 bases and J by 7 bases, with 12 bases of the junction left unmatched. The germline CDR1 and CDR2 sequences are SGHRS and YFSETQ. In nucleotides, the CDR3 is TGCGCCAGCAGCAAAGGACTAGCGGGGGGCCTAGATGGCGGGGAGCTGTTTTTT. This codes for CASSKGLAGGLDGGELFF.

V is TRBV28 and J is TRBJ2-3; weak D call: TRBD2 (6 bases). CDR1 and CDR2 (germline): MDHEN, SYDVKM. The V end was cut by 6 bases, the J end by 2 bases, with 18 bases between. CDR3 length: 16 residues. The CDR3 region is CASSLLTSFSTDTQYF. The CDR3 DNA is TGTGCCAGCAGCCTCCTTACTAGCTTCTCCACAGATACGCAGTATTTT.

This clone has more than one count but fewer than ten. The chain joins TRBV4-1 to TRBJ1-4; D gene ambiguous. The germline CDR1 and CDR2 sequences are MGHRA and YSYEKL. V was shortened by 6 bases and J by 4 bases, with 12 bases between the two germline ends. The CDR3 covers 14 residues. The CDR3 loop is CASSIGVLNEKLFF. In nucleotides, the CDR3 is TGCGCCAGCAGTATCGGGGTACTTAATGAAAAACTGTTTTTT.

V and J are TRBV11-3 and TRBJ2-1, with unresolved D. Between the trimmed V and J ends, which lost 0 bases and 7 bases, there was a span of 4 bases. This CDR3 is built from 12 residues. The germline V gene has CDR1 SGHNT and CDR2 YENEEA. Here the CDR3 DNA reads TGTGCCAGCAGCTTAGAGCGTAATGAGCAGTTCTTC. Protein sequence: CASSLERNEQFF.

This chain links TRBV30 with TRBJ2-5, with D maybe TRBD1 (5 bases). Trimming pared 0 bases from V and 9 bases from J, leaving 8 bases between. This CDR3 is 11 amino acids long. CDR1 and CDR2 from the germline V gene are GTSNPN and SVGIG (reference sequence). The CDR3 sequence: CAWSVLGPQYF. The CDR3 bases are TGTGCCTGGAGTGTATTGGGGCCCCAGTACTTC. The full variable domain, completed using reference TRBV30 and TRBJ2-5, is SQTIHQWPATLVQPVGSPLSLECTVEGTSNPNLYWYRQAAGRGLQLLFYSVGIGQISSEVPQNLSASRPQDRQFILSSKKLLLSDSGFYLCAWSVLGPQYFGPGTRLLVL.

The chain employs TRBV10-3 and TRBJ2-3; 14 positions agree with TRBD2. Trimming removed 5 bases from V and 0 bases from J; junction bases left unmatched: 1. The CDR3 has 16 residues. CDR1 ENHRY and CDR2 SYGVKD come from the germline V gene. The CDR3: CAISRLAGGSTDTQYF. Written as DNA, the CDR3 is TGTGCCATCAGTCGACTAGCGGGGGGGAGCACAGATACGCAGTATTTT.

A word on this clone: Germline and junction disagree at one end, which may indicate a read error. The CDR3 nucleotides read TGTGCCAGCAGCTACTCGAGGGATTCACCCCTCCACTTT. It yields the protein CASSYSRDSPLHF. The V call is TRBV6-6, the J call TRBJ1-6, with D hard to call. The length of the CDR3 is 13 residues. Germline values: CDR1 MNHNY, CDR2 SVGAGI (reference sequence).

This clone was detected a few times. The chain recombines TRBV2 with TRBJ1-6, with no clear D. V was cut by 1 base and J by 5 bases, with 15 bases left in between. Germline loops: CDR1 SNHLY, CDR2 FYNNEI. CDR3 size: 17 residues. CDR3: CASSEDTKRRNNSPLHF. CDR3 bases: TGTGCCAGCAGTGAAGATACAAAACGGCGGAATAATTCACCCCTCCACTTT.

The chain recombines TRBV30 with TRBJ1-3; no definite D call. Trimming removed 1 base at V and 4 bases at J, with 8 bases between. Germline CDR1 is GTSNPN and CDR2 is SVGIG (reference sequence). The CDR3 totals 13 residues. For the CDR3, the DNA is TGTGCCTGGAGTGGAGGGCCCGGAAACACCATATATTTT. The encoded protein is CAWSGGPGNTIYF.

This chain links TRBV19 with TRBJ2-1, with TRBD2 matching over 7 bases. Trimming at V came to 2 bases and at J to 10 bases, leaving 11 bases not matched to a gene. The germline V gene encodes CDR1 LNHDA and CDR2 SQIVND (reference sequence). CDR3 size: 15 residues. The CDR3 here is CASSILPRTRREQFF. CDR3 bases: TGTGCCAGTAGTATATTACCCCGGACTAGGAGGGAGCAGTTCTTC.

The chain couples TRBV11-3 to TRBJ2-5, with no clear D. Germline V gene lookup returns CDR1 SGHNT and CDR2 YENEEA. There are 13 residues in the CDR3. V lost 3 bases, J lost 4 bases, and 9 bases lay in between. CDR3 amino acids: CASSFSGGETQYF. Here the CDR3 DNA reads TGTGCCAGCAGCTTCTCCGGTGGAGAGACCCAGTACTTC.

The V gene is TRBV9, the J gene TRBJ2-1; maybe TRBD1 (6 bases). Germline CDR1 SGDLS, CDR2 YYNGEE. Trimming removed 7 bases from V and 6 bases from J, with 17 bases in between. This CDR3 spans 14 amino acids. For the CDR3, the DNA is TGTGCCAGCGGGGGCCGGGGTTCCCTCAATGAGCAGTTCTTC. Translated, it gives CASGGRGSLNEQFF.

The chain uses TRBV5-4 and TRBJ2-7; 8 bases line up with TRBD2. CDR1 and CDR2 (germline): SGHNT, YYREEE (reference sequence). CDR3 length equals 15 residues. Trimming removed 1 base from V and 3 bases from J; junction bases left unmatched: 6. The CDR3 nucleotides read TGTGCCAGCAGCTTGTCCGGACTAGCTAGCTACGAGCAGTACTTC. Amino acids: CASSLSGLASYEQYF.

The genes are TRBV3-1 (or the pseudogene TRBV3-2) and TRBJ1-2; TRBD1 matches 7 bases. CDR1 and CDR2 (germline): LGHDT, YNNKEL (reference sequence). The junction had 8 bases not matched to a gene; V was cut back by 0 bases and J by 1 base. The CDR3 covers 17 residues. This CDR3 reads CASSQDLGDSGNYGYTF. CDR3 DNA: TGTGCCAGCAGCCAAGATTTGGGGGACAGCGGTAACTATGGCTACACCTTC.

The chain uses TRBV9 and TRBJ2-5; TRBD2 is a possible D gene (6 bases). This CDR3 comprises 14 residues. V lost 0 bases, J lost 7 bases, and 13 bases lay in between. From germline, CDR1 is SGDLS and CDR2 YYNGEE. The CDR3 loop reads CASSVDPGVGTQYF. CDR3 in DNA: TGTGCCAGCAGCGTAGACCCGGGGGTGGGGACCCAGTACTTC.